The 13 T cell receptor beta chains in this list originate from one sample, sequenced in a study of blood T cell repertoires in COVID-19. Here immunoSEQ multiplex PCR was the method, and the copy in TCRdb shows in-frame clones only, minus some. The sample has some 180,000 clones, approximately 83% seen once. Sequenced input: peripheral blood. The source is a woman between 40 and 55 years old with COVID-19, enrolled during active disease.

The CDR3 loop is CASSLRTGANEKLFF. CDR3 bases: TGTGCCAGCTCCCTAAGGACCGGGGCTAATGAAAAACTGTTTTTT. V is TRBV18 and J is TRBJ1-4; D not certain. The germline V gene encodes CDR1 KGHSH and CDR2 LQKENI. There are 15 residues in the CDR3. Trimming pared 6 bases from V and 3 bases from J, leaving 14 bases between.

The rearrangement joins TRBV11-2 to TRBJ2-7; TRBD2 aligns across 7 bases. J gave up 0 bases and V 0 bases, and 2 bases lay outside the gene matches. Per germline, CDR1 SGHAT and CDR2 FQNNGV. The CDR3 sequence is 15 residues long. The CDR3 sequence is CASSLEAGLSYEQYF. Here the CDR3 DNA reads TGTGCCAGCAGCTTAGAAGCGGGACTCTCCTACGAGCAGTACTTC.

The chain recombines TRBV7-8 with TRBJ2-5, with D perhaps matching TRBD2 (6 bases). The CDR3 totals 14 residues. V lost 3 bases to trimming and J lost 2 bases, with 10 bases between them. Germline V gene lookup returns CDR1 SGHVS and CDR2 FQNEAQ. The CDR3 DNA is TGTGCCAGCAGCTTGGGGGGACGACAAGAGACCCAGTACTTC. This encodes CASSLGGRQETQYF.

The chain recombines TRBV5-6 with TRBJ2-7; D not certain. The germline V and J ends were trimmed by 4 bases and 5 bases, with 7 bases remaining between them. The germline gives CDR1 SGHDT, CDR2 YYEEEE. The CDR3 is 11 amino acids. The CDR3 region has the DNA TGTGCCAGCAGCCAATCGGACGAGCAGTACTTC. It translates to CASSQSDEQYF.

The genes are TRBV4-2 and TRBJ2-2, with 8 nucleotides matching TRBD1. With 1 base clipped from V and 2 bases from J, the junction kept 6 bases outside the gene matches. This CDR3 is 17 amino acids long. Germline CDR1 reads LGHNA; CDR2 reads YNFKEQ. CDR3 sequence: CASSQALGQGNTGELFF. In DNA form, the CDR3 reads TGTGCCAGCAGCCAAGCCCTAGGACAGGGCAACACCGGGGAGCTGTTTTTT.

The CDR3 is CASSSWTSRGSYNEQFF. DNA for the CDR3: TGTGCCAGCAGTTCCTGGACTAGCCGCGGCTCCTACAATGAGCAGTTCTTC. The chain carries TRBV28 and TRBJ2-1, with 8 bases fitting TRBD2. The CDR3 consists of 17 residues. Germline loops: CDR1 MDHEN, CDR2 SYDVKM. The trim removed 4 bases at V and 0 bases at J, leaving 8 bases unmatched.

The chain combines TRBV5-1 with TRBJ2-5, with 11 bases fitting TRBD1. The CDR3 is 18 amino acids. Trimming cost V 0 bases and J 2 bases; bases outside gene matches: 9. Per the germline V gene, CDR1 is SGHRS and CDR2 is YFSETQ. CDR3 coding DNA: TGCGCCAGCAGCTTGGTTGGTGGACAGGGGGCGAGGCAAGAGACCCAGTACTTC. It encodes CASSLVGGQGARQETQYF.

The V gene is TRBV28, the J gene TRBJ2-3, with TRBD2 identical over 8 bases. This CDR3 has 15 amino acids. Germline V gene sequence: CDR1 MDHEN, CDR2 SYDVKM. Trimming removed 4 bases from V and 2 bases from J; junction bases left unmatched: 5. CDR3 DNA sequence: TGTGCCAGCAGTTCCCCGGGAGGGATCACAGATACGCAGTATTTT. This codes for CASSSPGGITDTQYF.

This clone was seen only once. The V and J genes are TRBV11-2 and TRBJ1-1; 8 bases are a match to TRBD1. This CDR3 has 13 amino acids. Germline CDR1 is SGHAT and CDR2 is FQNNGV. V lost 6 bases, J lost 4 bases, and 4 bases stayed unmatched. The CDR3 loop reads CASRYTGGTEAFF. CDR3 nucleotide sequence: TGTGCCAGCAGATACACAGGGGGCACTGAAGCTTTCTTT.

V and J are TRBV29-1 and TRBJ2-4; perhaps TRBD1 as D (5 bases). The CDR3 consists of 12 residues. Trimming left V 7 bases short and J 9 bases short, with 16 bases between. Germline CDR1 is SQVTM and CDR2 is ANQGSEA. DNA of the CDR3: TGCAGCGCCGGTGGGGCCACAGGCATTCAGTACTTC. This encodes CSAGGATGIQYF.

V usage is TRBV3-1 (or the pseudogene TRBV3-2) and J usage is TRBJ1-6, with 7 bases that match TRBD1. Germline-derived CDR1 and CDR2 are LGHDT and YNNKEL (reference sequence). V shed 3 bases, J shed 6 bases, and the junction held 5 bases outside the gene matches. The CDR3 loop spans 15 amino acids. The CDR3 loop reads CASSHLTGINSPLHF. The CDR3 coding sequence is TGTGCCAGCAGCCATCTGACAGGGATTAATTCACCCCTCCACTTT.

The chain links TRBV10-2 to TRBJ2-5; D perhaps matches TRBD1 (6 bases). Trimming took 6 bases from V and 1 from J, leaving 12 bases between them. The germline V gene has CDR1 WSHSY and CDR2 SAAADI. The CDR3 has 14 amino acids. CDR3 DNA: TGCGCCAGCAGCCTCAGGGGTTTCCAAGAGACCCAGTACTTC. Encoded protein: CASSLRGFQETQYF.

The CDR3 protein is CASRARGRFEKLFF. The CDR3 region has the DNA TGTGCCAGCAGAGCCAGGGGGCGCTTTGAAAAACTGTTTTTT. The chain uses TRBV6-5 and TRBJ1-4, with 8 bases lining up with TRBD1. After removal of 6 bases from V and 7 bases from J, the junction contained 7 bases not matched to a gene. This CDR3 region has 14 residues. Germline V gives CDR1 MNHEY, CDR2 SVGAGI.